The entry that follows covers one T cell receptor beta chain sequence. The sample holds a few counts of this clone. The antigen this receptor binds is unknown. Base qualities are not recorded, but no much larger clone differs from it by a single base. This specimen comes from a study of blood T cell repertoires in COVID-19 (dated by TCRdb to between 2020 and 2021). For the study in its entirety: Collaborator samples came from the United States, Italy and Spain and covered acute and convalescent phases of COVID-19. The material from the prospective study consisted of cDNA or gDNA derived from T cells, B-cell-depleted T cells, or PBMCs. Deeply sampled blood TCRbeta repertoires from subjects exposed to, actively infected with, or recovered from COVID-19 were included in the dataset. The repertoires were released in a freely available public database intended as a resource for research on the immune response to SARS-CoV-2. The samples were drawn from the first 160 participants of the ongoing ImmuneRACE study and from 1,254 subjects provided by 6 global collaborators. The sample metadata nearly always contained a de-identified subject ID, COVID-19 status, age in years and sex. Where available, HLA class I and class II types were taken from metadata supplied by the sample provider and were not determined by assay-based typing.

Paper-wide results and their limitations: How much clinical and demographic metadata was included differed by source and by participant, and the metadata was provided uncurated.

TCRbeta CDR3 regions were amplified from genomic DNA using the immunoSEQ Assay, a bias-controlled multiplex PCR. The authors' analysis ran thus. Nucleated cell counts per sample were estimated from amplification of reference gene primers within the assay. To quantify the absolute abundance of each unique TCRbeta CDR3 rearrangement, sequence reads were collapsed and filtered. Productive Simpson clonality was computed per sample as the square root of Simpson's diversity index over productive rearrangements. In its TCRdb copy, this immuneACCESS table keeps in-frame sequences only and misses some clones. Where compared with another copy, unresolved V genes explain less than half of these, and the others have no known cause. V, J and clone size derive from that table, while D and trimming were established from the DNA sequence. For this sample there are about 75,000 clones; 75% to 85% appear just once. The ten most abundant clones make up 20% to 25% of the sample.

Spanning cysteine to phenylalanine, the CDR3 consists of 16 amino acids. The retained sequence is limited to the CDR3, 48 bases, with the frame set at the first base. In the germline V gene (reference sequence), CDR1 corresponds to SGHNT and CDR2 to YYREEE. Trimming takes 6 bases off V and 2 bases off J; junction bases not matched to a gene: 4. The collaborating institutions used their own protocols to collect whole blood in K2EDTA tubes. For TCRbeta analysis, collaborators shipped samples as frozen whole blood, isolated PBMCs, or DNA extracted from either of those sample types. Sequencing was performed on peripheral blood. The receptor was isolated from a woman aged 45-65 years with acute or convalescent COVID-19. The rearrangement joined TRBV5-4 to TRBJ2-1, with 14 bases aligning to TRBD2. The nucleotide sequence is TGTGCCAGCACCTGGACTAGCGGGGGGCCCTACAATGAGCAGTTCTTC. Its protein reads: CASTWTSGGPYNEQFF.